This T cell receptor beta chain was sequenced during a study of beta chain features in type 1 diabetes. Study in general: Cell yields, gender and age were similar in healthy donors and patients. Points from the study as a whole: PCR might show a preference for shorter templates, equally across patients and controls. Significant though moderate, a shortening of TCRB CDR3s appeared in all four CD4+ subsets of Type 1 diabetes patients. Here, the possible influence of HLA type (on TCRB rearrangement) remained unresolved.

With 2 bases clipped from V and 4 bases from J, the junction kept 10 bases outside the gene matches. Germline assignment: CDR1 GTSNPN and CDR2 SVGIG (reference sequence). The CDR3 is 16 residues long. As every portion of the isolated RNA was reverse transcribed, the sequencing read expressed TCRB transcripts. The data were produced by immunoSEQ multiplex PCR, yet TCRdb's version contains in-frame clones alone and is incomplete. The sample yields about 650,000 clones, around 12% seen once. On this clone: Its antigen is not known.

One heparinised draw of blood, averaging about 116 mL, came from each donor. This sequence originates from a man aged 30-40 years with type 1 diabetes. Sequenced material: naive CD4+ T cells from blood. The chain combines TRBV30 with TRBJ1-5; 8 bases are shared with TRBD1. The CDR3 spells CAWSSAGGVWNQPQHF. In DNA form, the CDR3 reads TGTGCCTGGAGTTCGGCAGGGGGCGTATGGAATCAGCCCCAGCATTTT.